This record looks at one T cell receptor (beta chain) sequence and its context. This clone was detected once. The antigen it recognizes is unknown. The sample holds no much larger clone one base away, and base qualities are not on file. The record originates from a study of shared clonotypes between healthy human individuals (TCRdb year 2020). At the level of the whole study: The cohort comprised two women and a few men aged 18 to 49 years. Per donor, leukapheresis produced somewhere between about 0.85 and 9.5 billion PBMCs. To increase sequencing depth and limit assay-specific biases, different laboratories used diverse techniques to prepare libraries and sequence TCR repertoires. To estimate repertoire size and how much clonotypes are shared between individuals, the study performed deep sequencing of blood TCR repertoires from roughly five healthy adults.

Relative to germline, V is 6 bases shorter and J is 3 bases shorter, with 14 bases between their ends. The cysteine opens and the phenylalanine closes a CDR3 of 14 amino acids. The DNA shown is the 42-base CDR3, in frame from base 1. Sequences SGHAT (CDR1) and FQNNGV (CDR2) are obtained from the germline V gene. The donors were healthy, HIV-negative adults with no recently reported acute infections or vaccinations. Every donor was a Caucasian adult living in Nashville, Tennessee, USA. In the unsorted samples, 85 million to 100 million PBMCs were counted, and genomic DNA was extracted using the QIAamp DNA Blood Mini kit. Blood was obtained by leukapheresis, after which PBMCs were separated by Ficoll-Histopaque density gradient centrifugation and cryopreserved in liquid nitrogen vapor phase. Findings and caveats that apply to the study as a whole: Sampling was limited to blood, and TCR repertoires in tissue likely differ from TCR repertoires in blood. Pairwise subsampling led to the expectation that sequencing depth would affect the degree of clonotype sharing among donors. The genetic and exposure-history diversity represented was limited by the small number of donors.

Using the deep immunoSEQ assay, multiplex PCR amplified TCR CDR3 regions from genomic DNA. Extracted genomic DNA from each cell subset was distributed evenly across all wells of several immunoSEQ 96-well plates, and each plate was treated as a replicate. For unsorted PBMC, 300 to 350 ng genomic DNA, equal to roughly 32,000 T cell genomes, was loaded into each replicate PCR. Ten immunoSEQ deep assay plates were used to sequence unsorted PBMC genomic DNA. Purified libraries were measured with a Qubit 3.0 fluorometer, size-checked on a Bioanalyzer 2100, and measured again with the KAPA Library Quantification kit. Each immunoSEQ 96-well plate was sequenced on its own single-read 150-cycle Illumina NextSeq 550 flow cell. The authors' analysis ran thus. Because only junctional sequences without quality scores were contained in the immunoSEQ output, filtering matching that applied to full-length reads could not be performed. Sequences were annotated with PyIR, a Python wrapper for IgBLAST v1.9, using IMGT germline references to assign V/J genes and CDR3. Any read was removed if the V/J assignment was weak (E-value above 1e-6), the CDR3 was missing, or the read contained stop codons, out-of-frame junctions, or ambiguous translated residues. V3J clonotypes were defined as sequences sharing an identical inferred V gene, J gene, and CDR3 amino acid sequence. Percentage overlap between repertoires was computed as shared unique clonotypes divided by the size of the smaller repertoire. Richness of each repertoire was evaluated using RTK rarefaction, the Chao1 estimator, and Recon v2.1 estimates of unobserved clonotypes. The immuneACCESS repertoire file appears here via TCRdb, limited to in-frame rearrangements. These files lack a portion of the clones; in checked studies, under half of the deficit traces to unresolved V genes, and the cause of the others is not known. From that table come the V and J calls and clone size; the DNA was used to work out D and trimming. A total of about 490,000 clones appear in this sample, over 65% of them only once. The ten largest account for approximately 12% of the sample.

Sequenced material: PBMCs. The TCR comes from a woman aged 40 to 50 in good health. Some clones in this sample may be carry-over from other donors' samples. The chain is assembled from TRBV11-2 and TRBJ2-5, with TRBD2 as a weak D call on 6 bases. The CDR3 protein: CASSTHSGEETQYF. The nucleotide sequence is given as TGTGCCAGCAGTACTCATAGCGGAGAAGAGACCCAGTACTTC.